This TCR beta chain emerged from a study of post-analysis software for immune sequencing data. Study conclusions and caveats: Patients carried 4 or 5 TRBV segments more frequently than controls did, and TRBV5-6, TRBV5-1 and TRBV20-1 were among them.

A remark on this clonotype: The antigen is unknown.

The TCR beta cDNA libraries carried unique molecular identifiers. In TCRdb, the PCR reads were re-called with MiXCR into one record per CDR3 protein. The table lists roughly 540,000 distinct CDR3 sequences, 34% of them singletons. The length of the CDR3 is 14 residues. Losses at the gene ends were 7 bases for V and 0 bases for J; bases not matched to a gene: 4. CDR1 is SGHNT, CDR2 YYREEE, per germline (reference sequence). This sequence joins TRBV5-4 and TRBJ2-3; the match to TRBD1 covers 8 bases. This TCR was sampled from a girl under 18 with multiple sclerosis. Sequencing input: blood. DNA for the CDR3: TGTGCCAGCGACAGGGGCCCTAGCACAGATACGCAGTATTTT. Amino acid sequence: CASDRGPSTDTQYF.